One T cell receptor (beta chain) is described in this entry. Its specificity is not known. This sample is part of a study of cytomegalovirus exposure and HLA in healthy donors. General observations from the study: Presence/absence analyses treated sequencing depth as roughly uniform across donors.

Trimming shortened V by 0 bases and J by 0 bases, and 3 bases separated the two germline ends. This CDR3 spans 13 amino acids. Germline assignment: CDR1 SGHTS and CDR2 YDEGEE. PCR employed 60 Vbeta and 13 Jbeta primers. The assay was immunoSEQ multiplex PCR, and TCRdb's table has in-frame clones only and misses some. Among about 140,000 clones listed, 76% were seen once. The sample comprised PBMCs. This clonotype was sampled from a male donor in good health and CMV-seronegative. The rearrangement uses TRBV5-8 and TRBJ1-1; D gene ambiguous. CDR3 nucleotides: TGTGCCAGCAGCTTGGGAGTGAACACTGAAGCTTTCTTT. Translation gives CASSLGVNTEAFF. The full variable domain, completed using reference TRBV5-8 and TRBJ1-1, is EAGVTQSPTHLIKTRGQQATLRCSPISGHTSVYWYQQALGLGLQFLLWYDEGEERNRGNFPPRFSGRQFPNYSSELNVNALELEDSALYLCASSLGVNTEAFFGQGTRLTVV.